Below are 28 T cell receptor beta chains sequenced from a single sample in a study of shared T cell receptors in the human thymus. The table came from immunoSEQ multiplex PCR; TCRdb's copy has only in-frame clones and leaves some out. The sample lists approximately 760,000 clones; 75% to 90% were seen once. These data were also filed under a second study, of human thymus T cells.

What was sequenced was thymocytes. The receptors derive from a girl under three years old with a congenital heart defect.

This chain links TRBV5-1 with TRBJ1-1, with 7 bases that match TRBD1. CDR3 length: 17 residues. With V trimmed by 0 bases and J by 0 bases, 8 bases remained unmatched. Germline CDR1 reads SGHRS; CDR2 reads YFSETQ. This CDR3 is CASSLEGDRAMNTEAFF. CDR3 DNA sequence: TGCGCCAGCAGCTTGGAGGGTGACAGGGCAATGAACACTGAAGCTTTCTTT.

The rearrangement joins TRBV5-8 to TRBJ1-1, with 9 positions matching TRBD1. The trim removed 4 bases at V and 5 bases at J, leaving 18 bases unmatched. This CDR3 is 18 amino acids long. Germline CDR1 and CDR2: SGHTS and YDEGEE. The CDR3 DNA reads TGTGCCAGCAGCGCCACAGGGGGCGGGCTGACGGGGGGGACTGAAGCTTTCTTT. Amino acids: CASSATGGGLTGGTEAFF. Full variable domain (missing parts from reference TRBV5-8 and TRBJ1-1): EAGVTQSPTHLIKTRGQQATLRCSPISGHTSVYWYQQALGLGLQFLLWYDEGEERNRGNFPPRFSGRQFPNYSSELNVNALELEDSALYLCASSATGGGLTGGTEAFFGQGTRLTVV.

The chain carries TRBV6-5 and TRBJ2-7; TRBD1 might be the D (6 bases). Deletions cut 4 bases from V and 3 bases from J, with 10 bases between. Germline-derived CDR1 and CDR2 are MNHEY and SVGAGI. This CDR3 has 13 residues. DNA for the CDR3: TGTGCCAGCAGTTCTACAGGGCGCTACGAGCAGTACTTC. Translation gives CASSSTGRYEQYF.

The chain couples TRBV5-4 to TRBJ1-2, with a tentative D call TRBD1 (6 bases). Germline values: CDR1 SGHNT, CDR2 YYREEE (reference sequence). The CDR3 covers 13 residues. The V end was cut by 1 base, the J end by 8 bases, with 12 bases between. CDR3 sequence reads: CASSLKGGEGYTF. CDR3 nucleotide sequence: TGTGCCAGCAGCTTGAAAGGGGGAGAAGGCTACACCTTC.

This chain joins TRBV5-5 and TRBJ1-2; D possibly corresponds to TRBD1 (5 bases). The germline CDR1 and CDR2 sequences are SGHKS and YYEKEE (reference sequence). V gave up 3 bases and J gave up 6 bases, with 21 bases separating them. This CDR3 comprises 16 residues. CDR3 amino acids: CASSSYTLGRGNGYTF. The CDR3 bases are TGTGCCAGCAGCTCCTATACCTTGGGAAGGGGCAATGGCTACACCTTC. The full variable domain, its missing parts supplied by reference TRBV5-5 and TRBJ1-2, is DAGVTQSPTHLIKTRGQQVTLRCSPISGHKSVSWYQQVLGQGPQFIFQYYEKEERGRGNFPDRFSARQFPNYSSELNVNALLLGDSALYLCASSSYTLGRGNGYTFGSGTRLTVV.

The V gene is TRBV14, the J gene TRBJ2-7; 10 bases match TRBD2. Germline assignment: CDR1 SGHDN and CDR2 FVKESK. With V trimmed by 3 bases and J by 2 bases, 13 bases remained unmatched. There are 18 residues in the CDR3. CDR3 nucleotide sequence: TGTGCCAGCAGCCAGATAGGGAGCGGGGGGGCGTCTGCCTACGAGCAGTACTTC. Translation gives CASSQIGSGGASAYEQYF.

The chain combines TRBV7-2 with TRBJ2-5, with 8 bases aligning to TRBD1. CDR3 length: 18 residues. Germline V gene data show CDR1 as SGHTA and CDR2 as FQGNSA. Trimming at V came to 0 bases and at J to 2 bases, leaving 11 bases not matched to a gene. The CDR3 DNA follows: TGTGCCAGCAGCTTAGCGAGGCGGGGACAGGACCCTCAAGAGACCCAGTACTTC. Residues: CASSLARRGQDPQETQYF. Variable domain in full (rest from reference TRBV7-2 and TRBJ2-5): GAGVSQSPSNKVTEKGKDVELRCDPISGHTALYWYRQSLGQGLEFLIYFQGNSAPDKSGLPSDRFSAERTGGSVSTLTIQRTQQEDSAVYLCASSLARRGQDPQETQYFGPGTRLLVL.

This clone has only a few counts. The chain links TRBV15 to TRBJ1-2; 10 bases align to TRBD1. Losses at the gene ends were 3 bases for V and 2 bases for J; bases not matched to a gene: 15. This CDR3 is 19 amino acids long. In germline, CDR1 is LNHNV, CDR2 YYDKDF (reference sequence). CDR3 nucleotide sequence: TGTGCCACCAGCAGGTACTCCCCGGGACAGGGGAAACCGAACTATGGCTACACCTTC. It encodes CATSRYSPGQGKPNYGYTF.

V is TRBV6-6 and J is TRBJ2-1; 9 bases align to TRBD2. This CDR3 region has 16 residues. Looked up from germline, CDR1 is MNHNY and CDR2 is SVGAGI (reference sequence). V shed 6 bases and J 2 bases; nucleotides not matched to a gene: 8. The CDR3 here is CASRLNSGGPYNEQFF. CDR3 coding DNA: TGTGCCAGCAGACTTAATAGCGGGGGCCCCTACAATGAGCAGTTCTTC.

V and J are TRBV19 and TRBJ1-2; 9 nucleotides line up with TRBD1. V gave up 5 bases and J gave up 7 bases; unmatched junction bases: 5. Germline V gives CDR1 LNHDA, CDR2 SQIVND (reference sequence). This CDR3 contains 13 residues. In DNA form, the CDR3 reads TGTGCCAGTAGTGATACAGGGGGCGGTGGCTACACCTTC. Its protein is CASSDTGGGGYTF.

CDR3 loop: CASSLEGQDGHTGELFF. Here the CDR3 DNA reads TGTGCCAGCAGCTTAGAGGGACAGGACGGACACACCGGGGAGCTGTTTTTT. The chain links TRBV11-3 to TRBJ2-2; the match to TRBD1 covers 8 bases. Trimming cost V 0 bases and J 3 bases; bases outside gene matches: 6. The CDR3 has 17 amino acids. Germline CDR1 reads SGHNT; CDR2 reads YENEEA.

V and J are TRBV7-2 and TRBJ2-2, with 10 positions matching TRBD2. V lost 1 base and J lost 3; bases outside the gene matches: 5. The length of the CDR3 is 17 residues. Germline CDR1 reads SGHTA; CDR2 reads FQGNSA. In DNA, the CDR3 is TGTGCCAGCAGCTTAGTCTCTAGCGGGGGTTACACCGGGGAGCTGTTTTTT. Amino acid sequence: CASSLVSSGGYTGELFF.

This sequence joins TRBV28 and TRBJ2-1, with 8 nucleotides matching TRBD2. This CDR3 spans 15 amino acids. The V gene end was trimmed by 2 bases and the J gene end by 2 bases; junction bases not matched to a gene: 2. CDR1 and CDR2 from the germline V gene are MDHEN and SYDVKM. The CDR3 DNA follows: TGTGCCAGCAGTTTAGGGACTAGGACCTACAATGAGCAGTTCTTC. Translated, it gives CASSLGTRTYNEQFF. Together with reference TRBV28 and TRBJ2-1, the CDR3 gives the full variable domain: DVKVTQSSRYLVKRTGEKVFLECVQDMDHENMFWYRQDPGLGLRLIYFSYDVKMKEKGDIPEGYSVSREKKERFSLILESASTNQTSMYLCASSLGTRTYNEQFFGPGTRLTVL.

This chain links TRBV7-2 with TRBJ2-7; 7 nucleotides align to TRBD1. The CDR3 totals 15 residues. V was pared by 1 base and J by 5 bases, with 8 bases of the junction left unmatched. CDR1 and CDR2 from the germline V gene are SGHTA and FQGNSA. The CDR3 loop reads CASSLESRGFNEQYF. DNA of the CDR3: TGTGCCAGCAGCTTAGAGAGCAGGGGGTTTAACGAGCAGTACTTC.

This rearrangement joins TRBV5-6 to TRBJ1-1; tentative D call: TRBD1 (5 bases). The V and J ends lost 4 bases and 11 bases respectively, with 24 bases between them. The CDR3 extends over 15 amino acids. CDR1 and CDR2 (germline): SGHDT, YYEEEE. CDR3 sequence (DNA): TGTGCCAGCAGCCGCCCCCCAGGCGGTGGAGGGGACGCTTTCTTT. This codes for CASSRPPGGGGDAFF.

The V and J genes are TRBV5-1 and TRBJ2-1, with TRBD1 matching 12 bases. The germline V gene has CDR1 SGHRS and CDR2 YFSETQ. The V and J ends lost 3 bases and 9 bases, in that order; junction bases with no gene match: 10. This CDR3 comprises 16 residues. The CDR3 DNA reads as TGCGCCAGCAGCTGGGGGACAGGGGGCTGGGCGGGTGAGCAGTTCTTC. Amino acid sequence: CASSWGTGGWAGEQFF.

This chain connects TRBV7-9 to TRBJ1-4; no definite D call. This CDR3 spans 13 amino acids. Per germline, CDR1 SEHNR and CDR2 FQNEAQ (reference sequence). Trimming took off 1 base at V and 7 bases at J, with 7 bases between the two ends. The CDR3 spells CASSLGSGEKLFF. In DNA form, the CDR3 reads TGTGCCAGCAGCTTAGGGTCGGGTGAAAAACTGTTTTTT.

The rearrangement uses TRBV5-1 and TRBJ1-1; D is ambiguous. The length of the CDR3 is 13 residues. Trimming removed 0 bases at V and 4 bases at J, with 7 bases between. The germline V gene has CDR1 SGHRS and CDR2 YFSETQ. CDR3 nucleotide sequence: TGCGCCAGCAGCTTGGGCAGAGGCACTGAAGCTTTCTTT. It is translated as CASSLGRGTEAFF.

V gene TRBV29-1 combines with J gene TRBJ2-2, with 9 bases aligning to TRBD1. The CDR3 is 15 residues long. Germline CDR1 and CDR2: SQVTM and ANQGSEA. With V trimmed by 1 base and J by 3 bases, 3 bases remained unmatched. The CDR3 here is CSVEARTGDTGELFF. The CDR3 coding sequence is TGCAGCGTTGAAGCCAGGACAGGGGACACCGGGGAGCTGTTTTTT.

The rearrangement joins TRBV6-1 to TRBJ2-1, with 8 bases matching TRBD2. CDR3 length: 15 amino acids. The V and J ends lost 3 bases and 9 bases, in that order; junction bases with no gene match: 10. Per the germline V gene, CDR1 is MNHNS and CDR2 is SASEGT. In DNA form, the CDR3 reads TGTGCCAGCAGTGATTTGCGGGGGGCATGGGGTGAGCAGTTCTTC. It is translated as CASSDLRGAWGEQFF.

The chain uses TRBV5-1 and TRBJ1-1, with D possibly TRBD1 on 5 matching bases. In germline, CDR1 is SGHRS, CDR2 YFSETQ. Trimming cost V 4 bases and J 4 bases, with 23 bases left between them. The CDR3 has 17 residues. The CDR3 coding sequence is TGCGCCAGCAGCCTATCCGGGGGACCCTACGGGGGCACTGAAGCTTTCTTT. The encoded protein is CASSLSGGPYGGTEAFF.

This rearrangement joins TRBV4-1 to TRBJ2-5; the D gene is possibly TRBD1 (5 bases). Trimming took 4 bases from V and 2 from J, leaving 11 bases between them. The CDR3 extends over 14 amino acids. CDR1 and CDR2 from the germline V gene are MGHRA and YSYEKL. The CDR3 DNA reads as TGCGCCAGCAGCCTAGGGGCGAGACAAGAGACCCAGTACTTC. Translation: CASSLGARQETQYF.

This clone came up once. V gene TRBV2 combines with J gene TRBJ1-2; 12 bases line up with TRBD1. From germline, CDR1 is SNHLY and CDR2 FYNNEI. This CDR3 is 14 amino acids long. V lost 10 bases and J lost 2; bases outside the gene matches: 5. The CDR3 DNA is TGTGCCACCTCCGGGACAGGGGGCAACTATGGCTACACCTTC. As protein: CATSGTGGNYGYTF.

The chain links TRBV9 to TRBJ2-2; 14 nucleotides line up with TRBD2. The CDR3 has 17 amino acids. Per the germline V gene, CDR1 is SGDLS and CDR2 is YYNGEE. J lost 4 bases, V lost 3 bases, and 5 bases had no gene match. The CDR3 is CASSGLAGGPGTGELFF. The CDR3 nucleotides are TGTGCCAGCAGCGGACTAGCGGGGGGGCCGGGCACCGGGGAGCTGTTTTTT.

This clone occurred once. This chain connects TRBV10-3 to TRBJ2-3; 9 bases are a match to TRBD1. V shed 4 bases and J 2 bases; nucleotides not matched to a gene: 19. The germline gives CDR1 ENHRY, CDR2 SYGVKD. The CDR3 contains 20 residues. CDR3 nucleotide sequence: TGTGCCATCAGTGGGAATACCGCGGGACAGGGAGGGGCGGCCACAGATACGCAGTATTTT. As protein: CAISGNTAGQGGAATDTQYF.

V gene TRBV18 combines with J gene TRBJ1-1, with D possibly being TRBD1 (6 bases). The CDR3 totals 16 residues. Looked up from germline, CDR1 is KGHSH and CDR2 is LQKENI. The V end lost 2 bases, the J end lost 3 bases, and 16 bases lay between the germline ends. The CDR3 sequence is CASSPVSRGADTEAFF. The DNA of the CDR3 is TGTGCCAGCTCACCAGTTTCCCGGGGGGCGGACACTGAAGCTTTCTTT.

The chain uses TRBV4-1 and TRBJ2-5, with a weak D call TRBD1 (6 bases). With 3 bases removed from V and 5 bases from J, the gap between germline ends came to 13 bases. The germline V gene encodes CDR1 MGHRA and CDR2 YSYEKL. This CDR3 has 14 residues. This CDR3 is CASSQGARKETQYF. The CDR3 DNA sequence: TGCGCCAGCAGCCAGGGGGCGCGGAAGGAGACCCAGTACTTC.

The V call is TRBV11-2, the J call TRBJ1-1; 8 positions agree with TRBD1. The CDR3 has 16 residues. Germline values: CDR1 SGHAT, CDR2 FQNNGV. The V gene end was trimmed by 4 bases and the J gene end by 1 base; junction bases not matched to a gene: 8. Written as DNA, the CDR3 is TGTGCCAGCAGCTCCCTAACCGGGACAGGGAACACTGAAGCTTTCTTT. This codes for CASSSLTGTGNTEAFF.